This TCR beta chain was captured by sequencing in a study of T cells expressing NK-cell markers. Study in general: It was sorted CD3+CD56+NKG2C+, CD3+CD56+NKG2C- and CD3+CD56-NKG2C+ T cells that supplied the TCR beta repertoires.

Germline values: CDR1 GTSNPN, CDR2 SVGIG (reference sequence). CDR3 length: 16 amino acids. With respect to this clonotype: The antigen is undetermined.

Broader study findings: Of the CD8+ T cell pool in five or six donors, about 1.0-8% was accounted for by dominant NKG2C+ clonotypes. Several donors showed these clonotypes also leading the CD3+CD56-NKG2C+ fraction.

cDNA encoding TCR beta was synthesized via 5'RACE template switching incorporating UMIs. TCRdb reprocessed the 5' RACE reads; each CDR3 protein has one entry and no DNA is given. Its clone listing holds about 460,000 distinct CDR3 sequences. Material: blood T cells: a sorted CD56 or NKG2C T cell subset, CD4+ or CD8+ T cells, or bulk PBMC T cells (not recorded which). The chain is built from TRBV30 and TRBJ2-1; absent DNA, TCRdb's TRBD2 call cannot be checked. The origin of this receptor is a woman in her 50s in good health. The CDR3 loop is CAWSPRGGLAGNEQFF.